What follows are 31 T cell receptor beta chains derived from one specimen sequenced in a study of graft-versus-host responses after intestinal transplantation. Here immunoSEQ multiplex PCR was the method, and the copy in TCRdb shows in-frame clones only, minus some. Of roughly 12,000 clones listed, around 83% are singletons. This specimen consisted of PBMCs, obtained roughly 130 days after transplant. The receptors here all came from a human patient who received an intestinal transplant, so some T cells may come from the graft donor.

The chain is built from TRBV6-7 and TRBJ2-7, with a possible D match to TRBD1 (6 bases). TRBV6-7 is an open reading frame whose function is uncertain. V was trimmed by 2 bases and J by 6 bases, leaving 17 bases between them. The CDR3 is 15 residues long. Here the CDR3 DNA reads TGTGCCAGCAGTTACGCGGTGAACAGGGTAGGCGAGCAGTACTTC. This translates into CASSYAVNRVGEQYF.

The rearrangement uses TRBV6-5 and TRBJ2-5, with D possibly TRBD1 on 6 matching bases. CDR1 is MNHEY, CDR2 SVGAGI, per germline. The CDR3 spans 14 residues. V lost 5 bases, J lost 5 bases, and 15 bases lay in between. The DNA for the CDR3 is TGTGCCAGCAGTGAAGAACAGGGCTGGGAGACCCAGTACTTC. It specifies CASSEEQGWETQYF.

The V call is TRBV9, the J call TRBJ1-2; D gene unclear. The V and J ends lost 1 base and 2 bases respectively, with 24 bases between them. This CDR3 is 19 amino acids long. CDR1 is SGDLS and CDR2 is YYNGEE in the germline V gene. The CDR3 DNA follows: TGTGCCAGCAGCGTATCCCCAACCAACGGACGGGTATTAAACTATGGCTACACCTTC. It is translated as CASSVSPTNGRVLNYGYTF.

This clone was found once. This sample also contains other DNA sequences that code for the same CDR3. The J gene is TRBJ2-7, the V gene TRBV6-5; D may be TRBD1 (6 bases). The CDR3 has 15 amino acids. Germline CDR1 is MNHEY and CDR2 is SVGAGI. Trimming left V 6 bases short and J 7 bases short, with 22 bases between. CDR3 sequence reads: CASSRDDRTLGEQYF. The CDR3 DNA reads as TGTGCCAGCAGCAGAGACGACAGGACTTTGGGGGAGCAGTACTTC.

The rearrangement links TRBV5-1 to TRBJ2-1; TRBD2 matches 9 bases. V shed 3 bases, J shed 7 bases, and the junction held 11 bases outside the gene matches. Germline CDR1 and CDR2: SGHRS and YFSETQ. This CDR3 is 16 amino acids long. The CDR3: CASSSGGGRAQNEQFF. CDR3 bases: TGCGCCAGCAGCTCGGGGGGCGGGAGGGCCCAGAATGAGCAGTTCTTC.

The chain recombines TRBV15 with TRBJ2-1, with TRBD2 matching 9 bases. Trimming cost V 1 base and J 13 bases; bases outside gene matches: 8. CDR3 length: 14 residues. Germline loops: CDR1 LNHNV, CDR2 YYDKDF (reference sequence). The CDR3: CATSRGGTSGSQFF. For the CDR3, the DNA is TGTGCCACCAGCAGAGGGGGAACTAGCGGGTCACAGTTCTTC.

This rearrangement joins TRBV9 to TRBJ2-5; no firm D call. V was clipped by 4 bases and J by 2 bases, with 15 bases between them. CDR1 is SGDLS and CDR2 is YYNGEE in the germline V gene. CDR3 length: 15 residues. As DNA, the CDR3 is TGTGCCAGCAGCCCCTATGGAGCGTGGCAAGAGACCCAGTACTTC. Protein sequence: CASSPYGAWQETQYF.

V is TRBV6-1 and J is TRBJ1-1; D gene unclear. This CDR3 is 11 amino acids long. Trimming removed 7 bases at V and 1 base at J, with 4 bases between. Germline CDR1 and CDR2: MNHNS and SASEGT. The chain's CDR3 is CASNTNTEAFF. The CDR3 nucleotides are TGTGCCAGCAACACGAACACTGAAGCTTTCTTT.

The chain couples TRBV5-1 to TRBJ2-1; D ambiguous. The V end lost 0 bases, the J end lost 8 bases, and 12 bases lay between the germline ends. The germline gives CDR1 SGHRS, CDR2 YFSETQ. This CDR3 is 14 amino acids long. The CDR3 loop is CASSLVLGRDEQFF. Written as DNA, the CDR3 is TGCGCCAGCAGCTTGGTATTAGGTCGCGATGAGCAGTTCTTC. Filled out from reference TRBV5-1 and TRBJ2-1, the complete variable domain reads KAGVTQTPRYLIKTRGQQVTLSCSPISGHRSVSWYQQTPGQGLQFLFEYFSETQRNKGNFPGRFSGRQFSNSRSEMNVSTLELGDSALYLCASSLVLGRDEQFFGPGTRLTVL.

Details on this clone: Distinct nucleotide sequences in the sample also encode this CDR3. CDR3 sequence (DNA): TGTGCCAGCAGCCCCAAGCGGGGGGCCTACAATGAGCAGTTCTTC. It specifies CASSPKRGAYNEQFF. The gene calls are TRBV6-1 and TRBJ2-1; TRBD2 aligns across 9 bases. Germline trimming cut 6 bases from V and 2 bases from J; bases unmatched to any gene: 5. From germline, CDR1 is MNHNS and CDR2 SASEGT. CDR3 size: 15 residues.

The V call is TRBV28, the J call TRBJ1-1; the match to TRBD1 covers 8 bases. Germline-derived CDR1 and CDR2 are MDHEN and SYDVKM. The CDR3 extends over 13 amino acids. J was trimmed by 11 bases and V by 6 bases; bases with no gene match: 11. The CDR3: CASRTGVDLAAFF. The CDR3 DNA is TGTGCCAGCAGGACAGGGGTCGATCTAGCGGCTTTCTTT.

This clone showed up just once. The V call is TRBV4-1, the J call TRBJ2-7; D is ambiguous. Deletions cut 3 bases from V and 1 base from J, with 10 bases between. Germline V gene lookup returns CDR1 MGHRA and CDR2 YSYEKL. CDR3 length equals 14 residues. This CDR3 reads CASSHRLESYEQYF. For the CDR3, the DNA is TGCGCCAGCAGCCATCGGCTAGAGTCCTACGAGCAGTACTTC.

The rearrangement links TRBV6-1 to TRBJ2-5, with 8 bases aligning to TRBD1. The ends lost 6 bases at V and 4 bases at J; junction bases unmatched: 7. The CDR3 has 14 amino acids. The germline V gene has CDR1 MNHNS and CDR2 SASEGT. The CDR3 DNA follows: TGTGCCAGCAGCCGACAGGGGTCCGTAGAGACCCAGTACTTC. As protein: CASSRQGSVETQYF.

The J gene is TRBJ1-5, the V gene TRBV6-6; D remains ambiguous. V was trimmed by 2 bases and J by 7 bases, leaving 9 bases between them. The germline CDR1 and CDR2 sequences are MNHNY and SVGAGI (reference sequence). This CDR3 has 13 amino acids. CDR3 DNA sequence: TGTGCCAGCAGTTACATCTCCGCGCAGCCCCAGCATTTT. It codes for CASSYISAQPQHF.

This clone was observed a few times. CDR3 sequence: CASSLASNEQFF. The CDR3 DNA is TGTGCCAGCAGCTTAGCTTCCAATGAGCAGTTCTTC. The V and J genes are TRBV7-6 and TRBJ2-1, with no clear D. Trimming shortened V by 0 bases and J by 6 bases, and 3 bases separated the two germline ends. Germline V gene sequence: CDR1 SGHVS, CDR2 FNYEAQ. The CDR3 contains 12 residues.

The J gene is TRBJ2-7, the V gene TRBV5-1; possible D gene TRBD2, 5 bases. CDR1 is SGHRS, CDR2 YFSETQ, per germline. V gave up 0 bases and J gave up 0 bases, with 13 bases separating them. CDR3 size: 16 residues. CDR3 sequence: CASSLVGVLSSYEQYF. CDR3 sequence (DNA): TGCGCCAGCAGCTTGGTCGGGGTACTAAGCTCCTACGAGCAGTACTTC.

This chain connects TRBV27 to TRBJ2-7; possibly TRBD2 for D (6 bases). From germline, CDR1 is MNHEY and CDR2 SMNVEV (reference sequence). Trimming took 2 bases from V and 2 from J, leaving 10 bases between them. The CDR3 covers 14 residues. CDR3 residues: CASSLVGSAYEQYF. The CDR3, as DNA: TGTGCCAGCAGTTTAGTCGGGAGTGCCTACGAGCAGTACTTC.

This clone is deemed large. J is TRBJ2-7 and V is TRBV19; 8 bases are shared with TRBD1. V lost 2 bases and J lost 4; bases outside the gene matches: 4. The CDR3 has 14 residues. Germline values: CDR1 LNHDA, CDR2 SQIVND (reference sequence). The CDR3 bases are TGTGCCAGTAGTATAACAGGGGGAATATACGAGCAGTACTTC. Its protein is CASSITGGIYEQYF.

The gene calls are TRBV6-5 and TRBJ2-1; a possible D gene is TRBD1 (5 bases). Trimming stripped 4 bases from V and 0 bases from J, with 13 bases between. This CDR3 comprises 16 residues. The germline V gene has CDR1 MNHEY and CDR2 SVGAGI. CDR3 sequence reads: CASSFLVRGSYNEQFF. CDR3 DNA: TGTGCCAGCAGTTTCCTAGTTAGGGGCTCCTACAATGAGCAGTTCTTC.

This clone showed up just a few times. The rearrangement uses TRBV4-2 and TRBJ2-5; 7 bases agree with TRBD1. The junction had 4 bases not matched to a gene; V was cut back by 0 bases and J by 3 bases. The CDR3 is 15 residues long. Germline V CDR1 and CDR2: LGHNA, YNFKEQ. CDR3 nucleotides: TGTGCCAGCAGCCAAGACGGACAGGCAGAAGAGACCCAGTACTTC. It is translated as CASSQDGQAEETQYF.

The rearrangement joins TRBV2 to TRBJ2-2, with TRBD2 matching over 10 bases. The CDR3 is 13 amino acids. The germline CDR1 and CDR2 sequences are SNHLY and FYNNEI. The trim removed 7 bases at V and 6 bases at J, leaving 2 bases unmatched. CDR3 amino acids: CASKREGPGELFF. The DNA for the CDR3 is TGTGCCAGCAAGCGGGAGGGCCCCGGGGAGCTGTTTTTT.

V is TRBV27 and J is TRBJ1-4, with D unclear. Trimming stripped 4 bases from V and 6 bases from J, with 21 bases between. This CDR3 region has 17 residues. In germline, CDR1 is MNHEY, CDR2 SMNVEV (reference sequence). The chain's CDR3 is CASSSLGLLVGDEKLFF. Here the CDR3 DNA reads TGTGCCAGCAGTTCCCTAGGACTACTCGTCGGGGATGAAAAACTGTTTTTT. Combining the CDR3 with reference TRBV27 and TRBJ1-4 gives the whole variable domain EAQVTQNPRYLITVTGKKLTVTCSQNMNHEYMSWYRQDPGLGLRQIYYSMNVEVTDKGDVPEGYKVSRKEKRNFPLILESPSPNQTSLYFCASSSLGLLVGDEKLFFGSGTQLSVL.

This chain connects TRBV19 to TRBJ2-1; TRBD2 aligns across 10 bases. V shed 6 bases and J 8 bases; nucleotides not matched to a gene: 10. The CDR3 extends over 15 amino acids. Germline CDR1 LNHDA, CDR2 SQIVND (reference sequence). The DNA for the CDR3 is TGTGCCAGTAGAGGAAAACCGGGACTAGCGTATGAGCAGTTCTTC. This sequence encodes CASRGKPGLAYEQFF.

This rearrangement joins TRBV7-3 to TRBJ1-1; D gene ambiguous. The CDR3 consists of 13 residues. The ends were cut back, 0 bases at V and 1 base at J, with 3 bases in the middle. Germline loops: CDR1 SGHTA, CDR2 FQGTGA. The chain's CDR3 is CASSLTQNTEAFF. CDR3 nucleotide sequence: TGTGCCAGCAGCTTAACCCAGAACACTGAAGCTTTCTTT.

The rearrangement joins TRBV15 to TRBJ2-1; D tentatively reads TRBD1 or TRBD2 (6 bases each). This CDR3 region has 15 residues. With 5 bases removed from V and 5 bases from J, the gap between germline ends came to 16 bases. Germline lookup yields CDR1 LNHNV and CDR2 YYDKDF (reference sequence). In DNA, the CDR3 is TGTGCCACCAGCCCAGACAGGACTATTAACAATGAGCAGTTCTTC. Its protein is CATSPDRTINNEQFF.

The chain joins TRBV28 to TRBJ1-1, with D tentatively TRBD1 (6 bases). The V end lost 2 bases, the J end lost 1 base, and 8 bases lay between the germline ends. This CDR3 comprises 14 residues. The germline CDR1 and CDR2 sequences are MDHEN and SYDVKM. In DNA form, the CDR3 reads TGTGCCAGCAGTTTAGTCAGGGGGAACACTGAAGCTTTCTTT. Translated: CASSLVRGNTEAFF.

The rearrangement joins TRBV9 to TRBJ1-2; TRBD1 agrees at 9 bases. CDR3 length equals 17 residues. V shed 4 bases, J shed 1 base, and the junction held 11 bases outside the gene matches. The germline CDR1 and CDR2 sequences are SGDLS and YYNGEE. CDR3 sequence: CASSIGTGSLVNYGYTF. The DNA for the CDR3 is TGTGCCAGCAGCATTGGGACAGGGAGCTTAGTTAACTATGGCTACACCTTC.

Here the CDR3 DNA reads TGTGCCAGCAGCGGGTGGCTAGTACACGTGTTAGACGAGCAGTACTTC. Translated, it gives CASSGWLVHVLDEQYF. J is TRBJ2-7 and V is TRBV21-1; TRBD2 is the table's D call, not checked against the DNA. TRBV21-1 is reported as a pseudogene. This CDR3 has 16 residues.

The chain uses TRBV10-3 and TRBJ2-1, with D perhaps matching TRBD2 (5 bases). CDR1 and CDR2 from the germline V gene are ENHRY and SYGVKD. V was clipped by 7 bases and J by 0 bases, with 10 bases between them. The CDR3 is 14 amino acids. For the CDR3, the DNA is TGTGCCATCACCCCGGGGAGCTCCTACAATGAGCAGTTCTTC. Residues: CAITPGSSYNEQFF.

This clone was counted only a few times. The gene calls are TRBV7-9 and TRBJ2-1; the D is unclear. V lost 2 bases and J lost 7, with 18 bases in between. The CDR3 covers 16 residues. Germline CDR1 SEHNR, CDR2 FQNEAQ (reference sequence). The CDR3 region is CASSLPSSTSSNEQFF. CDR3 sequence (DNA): TGTGCCAGCAGCTTACCCTCTTCGACTTCGTCGAATGAGCAGTTCTTC.

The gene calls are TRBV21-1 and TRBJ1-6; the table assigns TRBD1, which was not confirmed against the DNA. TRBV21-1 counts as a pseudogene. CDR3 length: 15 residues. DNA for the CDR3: TGTGCCAGCAGCAGGACAGGGGCCCCTAATTCACCCCTCCACTTT. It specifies CASSRTGAPNSPLHF.